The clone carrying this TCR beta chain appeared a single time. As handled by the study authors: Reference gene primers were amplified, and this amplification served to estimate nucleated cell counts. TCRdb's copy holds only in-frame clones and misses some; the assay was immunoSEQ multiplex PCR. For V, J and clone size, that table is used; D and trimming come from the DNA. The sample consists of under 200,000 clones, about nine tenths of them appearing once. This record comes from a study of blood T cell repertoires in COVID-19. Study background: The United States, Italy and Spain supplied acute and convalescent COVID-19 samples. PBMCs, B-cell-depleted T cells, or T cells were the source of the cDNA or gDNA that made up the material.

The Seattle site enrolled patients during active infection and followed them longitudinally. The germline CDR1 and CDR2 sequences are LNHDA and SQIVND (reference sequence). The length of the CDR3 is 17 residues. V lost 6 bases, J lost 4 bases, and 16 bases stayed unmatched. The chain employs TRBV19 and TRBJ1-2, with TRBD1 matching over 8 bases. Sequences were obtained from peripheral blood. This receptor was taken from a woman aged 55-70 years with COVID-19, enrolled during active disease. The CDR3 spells CASSLWTGRRGGYGYTF. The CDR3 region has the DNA TGTGCCAGTAGCCTTTGGACAGGGCGAAGGGGCGGCTATGGCTACACCTTC.